Below are 2 T cell receptor beta chains sequenced from a single sample in a study of cytomegalovirus exposure and HLA in healthy donors. 60 Vbeta and 13 Jbeta primers were used in PCR. Sequencing was performed with immunoSEQ multiplex PCR; in TCRdb, only in-frame clones are kept and a portion is missing. The sample includes some 140,000 clones, around 82% of them seen just once. The sample taken for sequencing was PBMCs. These receptors originate from a man aged 50 to 60 in good health and CMV-seronegative.

The table lists this clone with a few counts. This chain uses TRBV5-1 with TRBJ2-1; D is perhaps TRBD1 (6 bases). CDR3 length: 14 amino acids. Trimming removed 4 bases at V and 3 bases at J, with 11 bases between. The germline V gene has CDR1 SGHRS and CDR2 YFSETQ. Here the CDR3 DNA reads TGCGCCAGCAGCATTGCAGGGGTCTACAATGAGCAGTTCTTC. Its protein product is CASSIAGVYNEQFF.

The gene calls are TRBV6-5 and TRBJ2-3, with D perhaps TRBD1 (6 bases). Trimming took 6 bases from V and 2 from J, leaving 12 bases between them. Germline CDR1 MNHEY, CDR2 SVGAGI. This CDR3 has 14 residues. The chain's CDR3 is CASSRTENTDTQYF. The CDR3, as DNA: TGTGCCAGCAGCCGGACAGAGAACACAGATACGCAGTATTTT.